The present entry profiles one TCR beta chain with its context. V was cut by 6 bases and J by 3 bases, with 16 bases left in between. This CDR3 contains 15 residues. From germline, CDR1 is SGHRS and CDR2 YFSETQ. Primers used in a second PCR of roughly 7 to 12 cycles were a sample-barcoded 5' primer and a J-beta primer mix. TCRdb used MiXCR to reprocess the 5' RACE reads, holding one entry per CDR3 protein. Of roughly 1,500,000 distinct CDR3 sequences listed, about 32% are singletons. The data derive from a study of blood T cells in healthy people across ages. There were at least 5 micrograms of total RNA extracted from every sample.

The source is a woman under 40 in good health. Sequenced input: blood. The rearrangement links TRBV5-1 to TRBJ1-5; D is perhaps TRBD1 (5 bases). The CDR3, as DNA: TGCGCCAGCATCGACAGTGGCTGGCCCAATCAGCCCCAGCATTTT. Protein product: CASIDSGWPNQPQHF.